The text below deals with one TCR beta chain. Read sequence stops 3 residues before the CDR3 end, and the germline J gene provides the missing end. TCRdb's copy holds only in-frame clones and misses some; the assay was immunoSEQ multiplex PCR. The sample table sets out tens of thousands of clones. The entry originates in a study of T cells in women clearing cervical HPV infection. Germline V CDR1 and CDR2: SNHLY, FYNNEI. This CDR3 has 14 residues. The TCR sequence derives from a woman aged 18-69 years with a cervical HPV16 infection that either progressed to CIN3+ or cleared (not recorded which). Sequencing was carried out using blood buffy coat. The V gene is TRBV2, the J gene TRBJ2-2; maybe TRBD1 (6 bases). Partial CDR3 DNA: TGTGCCAGCAGTGATGGGGGCGCGAGTGAAAAG. It yields the protein CASSDGGASEK. In full, the CDR3 is CASSDGGASEKLFF.